Each of the 8 T cell receptor beta chains below was sequenced from the same sample in a study of shared clonotypes between healthy human individuals. Produced via immunoSEQ multiplex PCR; TCRdb's table is partial and in-frame only. The table shows approximately 120,000 clones, with over 65% occurring only once. Sequenced: memory CD8+ T cells sorted from blood. The sample's subset: CD45RO+ cells pooled with CCR7-negative TemRA cells. The receptors were gathered from a woman aged 25-40 years in good health.

The chain has TRBV4-2 and TRBJ2-3; 9 nucleotides match TRBD2. Germline CDR1 reads LGHNA; CDR2 reads YNFKEQ. V dropped 2 bases and J dropped 7; count of bases not matched to a gene: 16. The CDR3 has 18 residues. The CDR3 reads CASSQKERISGRPYTQYF. The CDR3 nucleotides read TGTGCCAGCAGCCAAAAAGAGCGTATTAGCGGGAGACCTTATACGCAGTATTTT.

The genes are TRBV6-6 and TRBJ2-7; 8 positions match TRBD2. The germline CDR1 and CDR2 sequences are MNHNY and SVGAGI (reference sequence). The CDR3 runs 15 residues. J lost 2 bases, V lost 6 bases, and 9 bases had no gene match. Written as DNA, the CDR3 is TGTGCCAGCAGCGAGACTAGCGAGGCAACCTACGAGCAGTACTTC. As protein: CASSETSEATYEQYF.

The rearrangement uses TRBV5-5 and TRBJ2-7, with 11 bases matching TRBD2. With V trimmed by 2 bases and J by 3 bases, 4 bases remained unmatched. Germline V gene sequence: CDR1 SGHKS, CDR2 YYEKEE (reference sequence). The CDR3 loop spans 15 amino acids. In DNA form, the CDR3 reads TGTGCCAGCAGCTTCCCGGGACTAGCGGACTACGAGCAGTACTTC. As protein: CASSFPGLADYEQYF.

CDR3 in amino acids: CSVEDGSEYGYTF. The CDR3 DNA is TGCAGCGTTGAAGACGGGTCTGAATATGGCTACACCTTC. This chain connects TRBV29-1 to TRBJ1-2; D ambiguous. The germline V gene has CDR1 SQVTM and CDR2 ANQGSEA. V lost 0 bases to trimming and J lost 5 bases, with 10 bases between them. The CDR3 length is 13 residues.

J is TRBJ2-3 and V is TRBV7-2; either TRBD1 or TRBD2 may fit D (5 bases each). This CDR3 contains 18 residues. V was trimmed by 1 base and J by 4 bases, leaving 21 bases between them. In germline, CDR1 is SGHTA, CDR2 FQGNSA. CDR3 coding DNA: TGTGCCAGCAGCTTAGTCTTTGGGACGCCCCGTCTTGCAGATACGCAGTATTTT. Its translation: CASSLVFGTPRLADTQYF.

The count of this clone is one. The V gene is TRBV25-1, the J gene TRBJ2-7; the match to TRBD2 covers 10 bases. CDR3 length: 17 amino acids. V lost 2 bases to trimming and J lost 7 bases; unmatched junction nucleotides: 14. Germline V gene sequence: CDR1 MGHDK, CDR2 SYGVNS. The CDR3 sequence is CASSEDVRLAGVSEQYF. CDR3 sequence (DNA): TGTGCCAGCAGTGAAGACGTAAGGCTAGCGGGAGTGAGTGAGCAGTACTTC.

The J gene is TRBJ2-5, the V gene TRBV7-2; 12 bases match TRBD2. The DNA end is more similar to TRBJ2-7, so the J call may be wrong. This CDR3 is built from 16 residues. Germline V gives CDR1 SGHTA, CDR2 FQGNSA. The DNA for the CDR3 is TGTGCCAGCAGCTTAGGCCTAGCGGGAGGGACCTACGAGCAGTACTTC. This gives the protein CASSLGLAGGTYEQYF.

There are a few counts of this clone. Other DNA sequences of this sample code for an identical CDR3. V is TRBV28 and J is TRBJ2-6; no clear D. Germline values: CDR1 MDHEN, CDR2 SYDVKM. V was clipped by 5 bases and J by 0 bases, with 8 bases between them. The CDR3 has 15 amino acids. The CDR3 nucleotides are TGTGCCAGCAGTCTCATGGACTCTGGGGCCAACGTCCTGACTTTC. Encoded protein: CASSLMDSGANVLTF. Full variable domain (rest looked up from reference TRBV28 and TRBJ2-6): DVKVTQSSRYLVKRTGEKVFLECVQDMDHENMFWYRQDPGLGLRLIYFSYDVKMKEKGDIPEGYSVSREKKERFSLILESASTNQTSMYLCASSLMDSGANVLTFGAGSRLTVL.